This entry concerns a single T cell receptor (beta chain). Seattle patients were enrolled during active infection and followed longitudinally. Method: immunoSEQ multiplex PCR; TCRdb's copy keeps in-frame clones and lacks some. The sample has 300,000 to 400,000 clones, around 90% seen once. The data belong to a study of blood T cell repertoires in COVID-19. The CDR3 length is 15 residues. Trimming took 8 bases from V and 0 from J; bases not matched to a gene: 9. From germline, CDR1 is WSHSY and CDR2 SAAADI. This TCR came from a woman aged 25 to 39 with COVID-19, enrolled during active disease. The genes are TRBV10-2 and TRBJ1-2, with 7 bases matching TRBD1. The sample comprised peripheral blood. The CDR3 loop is CASHTLGQANYGYTF. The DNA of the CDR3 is TGCGCCAGCCATACCCTCGGACAGGCTAACTATGGCTACACCTTC.